This T cell receptor (beta chain) was recorded in a study of cytomegalovirus exposure and HLA in healthy donors. Regarding the study as a whole: The productive fraction for most TCR beta V segments was about 87% or about 30% in an earlier analysis. Serostatus for CMV was the only available immune exposure information.

Trimming cost V 4 bases and J 3 bases; bases outside gene matches: 6. CDR3 length equals 17 residues. Germline V gene sequence: CDR1 SGHRS, CDR2 YFSETQ. A word on this clone: Antigen specificity is unknown.

Vbeta (60) and Jbeta (13) primers were used in the PCR. Profiling relied on immunoSEQ multiplex PCR, and the TCRdb table lists in-frame clones only, not all of them. The sample includes some 160,000 clones, 73% seen only once; the top ten take around 5%. Sequenced material: PBMCs. J is TRBJ2-1 and V is TRBV5-1; TRBD2 matches 14 bases. This clonotype originated in a woman aged 18-30 years in good health and CMV-seropositive. The CDR3 DNA sequence: TGCGCCAGCAGCACCAGACTAGCGGGGGGGCACTACAATGAGCAGTTCTTC. Translating it yields CASSTRLAGGHYNEQFF.